Shown below are 32 T cell receptor beta chains from a single sample sequenced in a study of blood T cells in healthy people across ages. Then a second PCR, running roughly 7 to 11 cycles, was carried out with a sample-barcoded 5' primer and a J-beta primer mix. TCRdb passed the 5' RACE reads through MiXCR, listing each CDR3 protein once. The table lists about 1.6 million distinct CDR3 sequences, around 36% of them singletons. Sequenced sample: blood. Every receptor here comes from a woman between 25 and 40 years old in good health.

About this clonotype itself: A much larger clone lies a single base off, so this may be a read error. V usage is TRBV7-2 and J usage is TRBJ2-5; 7 bases are shared with TRBD1. This CDR3 is 14 amino acids long. Germline assignment: CDR1 SGHTA and CDR2 FQGNSA. Here the CDR3 reads CASSRTGVQETRYF. The CDR3 DNA sequence: TGTGCCAGCAGCCGAACAGGGGTTCAAGAGACCCGGTACTTC.

The chain recombines TRBV9 with TRBJ2-1; TRBD2 might be the D (6 bases). V was shortened by 1 base and J by 6 bases, with 17 bases between the two germline ends. Per germline, CDR1 SGDLS and CDR2 YYNGEE. The CDR3 has 16 amino acids. Here the CDR3 DNA reads TGTGCCAGCAGCGTAAGGCCGGGAGTTAGGGTCAATGAGCAGTTCTTC. Its translation: CASSVRPGVRVNEQFF.

This clonotype was seen a few times. This rearrangement joins TRBV5-5 to TRBJ1-5; no definite D call. Germline V lookup: CDR1 SGHKS, CDR2 YYEKEE (reference sequence). This CDR3 has 14 amino acids. Deletions cut 2 bases from V and 2 bases from J, with 8 bases between. The CDR3 protein is CASSFALGNQPQHF. CDR3 nucleotide sequence: TGTGCCAGCAGCTTTGCCCTGGGCAATCAGCCCCAGCATTTT.

This chain connects TRBV18 to TRBJ2-7; 12 positions agree with TRBD2. Germline V gene sequence: CDR1 KGHSH, CDR2 LQKENI. V dropped 3 bases and J dropped 4; count of bases not matched to a gene: 7. CDR3 size: 16 residues. CDR3 residues: CASSPGGTSGQYEQYF. The CDR3 nucleotides are TGTGCCAGCTCACCCGGGGGGACTAGCGGGCAATACGAGCAGTACTTC.

This chain joins TRBV7-6 and TRBJ1-1; D is undetermined. The CDR3 is 17 residues long. CDR1 is SGHVS, CDR2 FNYEAQ, per germline. The V and J ends lost 1 base and 1 base respectively, with 16 bases between them. The CDR3 sequence: CASSLGGSGRTNTEAFF. Written as DNA, the CDR3 is TGTGCCAGCAGCTTAGGGGGTAGCGGCAGAACGAACACTGAAGCTTTCTTT.

The chain links TRBV20-1 to TRBJ2-1, with TRBD2 matching over 9 bases. CDR1 and CDR2 from the germline V gene are DFQATT and SNEGSKA (reference sequence). This CDR3 spans 17 amino acids. The ends lost 6 bases at V and 8 bases at J; junction bases unmatched: 20. The CDR3 protein is CSAISRRGGQGWDEQFF. The CDR3 DNA follows: TGCAGTGCCATTAGTAGGCGGGGGGGCCAAGGATGGGATGAGCAGTTCTTC.

This clonotype was picked up many times. The V gene is TRBV5-5, the J gene TRBJ2-7; maybe TRBD2 (5 bases). V was pared by 2 bases and J by 2 bases, with 8 bases between. CDR1 is SGHKS and CDR2 is YYEKEE in the germline V gene (reference sequence). The CDR3 is 13 amino acids. The CDR3, as DNA: TGTGCCAGCAGCTTAGCGGACGCCTACGAGCAGTACTTC. Its translation: CASSLADAYEQYF.

This clonotype was observed a handful of times. This rearrangement joins TRBV20-1 to TRBJ1-5, with D uncertain. This CDR3 spans 14 amino acids. Per germline, CDR1 DFQATT and CDR2 SNEGSKA (reference sequence). Trimming removed 0 bases at V and 2 bases at J, with 8 bases between. Here the CDR3 reads CSARDLAGNQPQHF. CDR3 coding DNA: TGCAGTGCTAGAGATCTCGCAGGCAATCAGCCCCAGCATTTT.

This clonotype showed up just a few times. This chain uses TRBV6-1 with TRBJ2-5; D possibly corresponds to TRBD2 (5 bases). The closer fit of TRBJ2-7 to the DNA end suggests the J call may be wrong. Germline V gene lookup returns CDR1 MNHNS and CDR2 SASEGT. The CDR3 consists of 17 residues. The CDR3 here is CASSEAIGLDQRYEQYF. In DNA, the CDR3 is TGTGCCAGCAGTGAAGCTATAGGGCTAGATCAGCGGTACGAGCAGTACTTC.

This clonotype was detected only a few times. J is TRBJ1-2 and V is TRBV4-1, with a possible D match to TRBD1 (5 bases). Germline V lookup: CDR1 MGHRA, CDR2 YSYEKL. This CDR3 has 15 amino acids. The V end was cut by 1 base, the J end by 4 bases, with 13 bases between. The CDR3 sequence: CASSQGARAIYGYTF. Written as DNA, the CDR3 is TGCGCCAGCAGCCAAGGAGCCAGGGCCATCTATGGCTACACCTTC.

This clonotype was seen ten or more times. The germline gene is not matched at one end of the junction; a read error may be the cause. V usage is TRBV3-1 and J usage is TRBJ2-7; no clear D. The CDR3 extends over 13 amino acids. The germline CDR1 and CDR2 sequences are LGHDT and YNNKEL (reference sequence). The CDR3 DNA reads TGCGCCAGCAGCCAAGCCTTGGGCTACGAGCAGTACTTC. Residues: CASSQALGYEQYF.

The chain uses TRBV12-3 or TRBV12-4 and TRBJ2-3, with 8 bases that match TRBD2. The CDR3 sequence is 16 residues long. J was trimmed by 2 bases and V by 1 base; bases with no gene match: 5. The CDR3 DNA sequence: TGTGCCAGCAGTTTAGGAGCTAGCGGGTTCACAGATACGCAGTATTTT. Amino acid sequence: CASSLGASGFTDTQYF.

As regards this clonotype: A read error may explain this, as a much larger clone is one base away. The chain employs TRBV7-2 and TRBJ2-5; 8 bases are a match to TRBD2. Trimming cost V 7 bases and J 5 bases; bases outside gene matches: 6. Germline CDR1 and CDR2: SGHTA and FQGNSA. The CDR3 spans 13 residues. DNA of the CDR3: TGTGCCAGCACGACTAGCGCGAGGGAGACCCAGTACTTC. Translating gives CASTTSARETQYF.

The CDR3 region is CSATDRRNTDTQYF. CDR3 nucleotide sequence: TGCAGTGCCACGGACCGCCGTAACACAGATACGCAGTATTTT. This sequence joins TRBV20-1 and TRBJ2-3; D unresolved. The CDR3 extends over 14 amino acids. Deletions cut 6 bases from V and 2 bases from J, with 15 bases between. Per germline, CDR1 DFQATT and CDR2 SNEGSKA (reference sequence).

Many counts were recorded for this clonotype. V usage is TRBV29-1 and J usage is TRBJ2-5; D unresolved. V was pared by 3 bases and J by 1 base, with 3 bases between. CDR1 is SQVTM and CDR2 is ANQGSEA in the germline V gene. CDR3 length: 11 residues. The chain's CDR3 is CSVDTQETQYF. CDR3 DNA: TGCAGCGTTGACACCCAAGAGACCCAGTACTTC.

This sequence joins TRBV7-2 and TRBJ2-1, with 14 bases aligning to TRBD2. CDR1 and CDR2 (germline): SGHTA, FQGNSA. The CDR3 runs to 19 residues. V trimming: 2 bases; J trimming: 7 bases; junction bases outside the gene matches: 13. The CDR3 region has the DNA TGTGCCAGCAGCTTAATTGCGACTAGCGGGAGGGCCATAGGTAATGAGCAGTTCTTC. This sequence encodes CASSLIATSGRAIGNEQFF.

This chain uses TRBV28 with TRBJ1-2, with 7 bases that match TRBD1. CDR1 and CDR2 (germline): MDHEN, SYDVKM. V dropped 6 bases and J dropped 4; count of bases not matched to a gene: 11. This CDR3 region has 15 residues. This CDR3 reads CASSQDRLRRYGYTF. CDR3 DNA sequence: TGTGCCAGCAGCCAGGACAGGCTCCGGCGCTATGGCTACACCTTC.

V usage is TRBV13 and J usage is TRBJ1-1; 7 bases agree with TRBD1. Germline V CDR1 and CDR2: PRHDT, FYEKMQ (reference sequence). This CDR3 spans 15 amino acids. The V gene end was trimmed by 4 bases and the J gene end by 0 bases; junction bases not matched to a gene: 5. In DNA form, the CDR3 reads TGTGCCAGCAGCTCCATTGGACAGGTGAACACTGAAGCTTTCTTT. Translating it yields CASSSIGQVNTEAFF.

The table lists this clonotype with a count of one. The chain joins TRBV24-1 to TRBJ2-7; 8 bases line up with TRBD1. CDR1 KGHDR and CDR2 SFDVKD come from the germline V gene. Losses at the gene ends were 4 bases for V and 2 bases for J; bases not matched to a gene: 3. This CDR3 contains 14 residues. The CDR3 loop is CATSEDRGTYEQYF. The CDR3 bases are TGTGCCACCAGTGAAGACAGGGGTACCTACGAGCAGTACTTC.

In the case of this clonotype: The junction departs from the called germline gene at one end, perhaps through a read error. The V call is TRBV5-1, the J call TRBJ2-5; no reliable D call. The J call may be incorrect, as the DNA end agrees better with TRBJ2-7. There are 13 residues in the CDR3. Germline lookup yields CDR1 SGHRS and CDR2 YFSETQ. The CDR3: CASSLDRSCEQYF. CDR3 sequence (DNA): TGCGCCAGCAGCCTGGACCGTTCCTGCGAGCAGTACTTC.

This chain links TRBV2 with TRBJ2-1; 9 bases are a match to TRBD2. The germline V gene encodes CDR1 SNHLY and CDR2 FYNNEI. The CDR3 has 15 residues. The junction had 7 bases not matched to a gene; V was cut back by 3 bases and J by 7 bases. The CDR3 region has the DNA TGTGCCAGCAGTGACTTAGCGGGGGTTCTAAATGAGCAGTTCTTC. Encoded protein: CASSDLAGVLNEQFF.

As to this clonotype: One junction end disagrees with the germline gene, perhaps due to a read error. The CDR3 loop reads CASSRAGVPYGTSVLTF. CDR3 coding DNA: TGCGCCAGCAGTCGAGCGGGAGTCCCTTACGGAACCAGCGTCCTGACTTTC. V usage is TRBV6-1 and J usage is TRBJ2-6; 8 bases fit TRBD2. The CDR3 is 17 amino acids. CDR1 is MNHNS, CDR2 SASEGT, per germline.

The chain couples TRBV5-1 to TRBJ2-1, with a possible D match to TRBD2 (6 bases). Per germline, CDR1 SGHRS and CDR2 YFSETQ. The CDR3 runs to 14 residues. The V end was cut by 0 bases, the J end by 9 bases, with 13 bases between. CDR3 amino acids: CASSLAVRGGEQFF. The CDR3 nucleotides are TGCGCCAGCAGCTTGGCGGTTAGGGGAGGTGAGCAGTTCTTC.

This clonotype was counted many times. The J gene is TRBJ2-3, the V gene TRBV20-1; maybe TRBD2 (6 bases). With 1 base removed from V and 6 bases from J, the gap between germline ends came to 20 bases. Germline values: CDR1 DFQATT, CDR2 SNEGSKA (reference sequence). The CDR3 spans 16 residues. CDR3 in amino acids: CSARGWSLGLADTQYF. For the CDR3, the DNA is TGCAGTGCTAGAGGCTGGTCGTTGGGCCTAGCGGATACGCAGTATTTT.

The chain links TRBV5-6 to TRBJ2-2, with 11 bases fitting TRBD2. This CDR3 is built from 16 residues. After removal of 2 bases from V and 5 bases from J, the junction contained 5 bases not matched to a gene. Germline V gene sequence: CDR1 SGHDT, CDR2 YYEEEE. CDR3 amino acids: CASSFLAGGWTGELFF. The DNA for the CDR3 is TGTGCCAGCAGCTTTCTAGCGGGGGGCTGGACCGGGGAGCTGTTTTTT.

The chain recombines TRBV27 with TRBJ2-1, with D possibly being TRBD2 (6 bases). Germline lookup yields CDR1 MNHEY and CDR2 SMNVEV (reference sequence). V dropped 2 bases and J dropped 6 bases, with 8 bases sitting between them. This CDR3 region has 13 residues. Here the CDR3 reads CASSLGDFNEQFF. The CDR3 DNA sequence: TGTGCCAGCAGTTTAGGGGACTTCAATGAGCAGTTCTTC.

In DNA, the CDR3 is TGTGCCAGCAGTCCTTGGGATGAGAAGGGCTACACCTTC. Amino acid sequence: CASSPWDEKGYTF. The chain links TRBV28 to TRBJ1-2; D uncertain. V lost 5 bases to trimming and J lost 8 bases, with 15 bases between them. The CDR3 runs to 13 residues. Germline loops: CDR1 MDHEN, CDR2 SYDVKM.

The rearrangement uses TRBV20-1 and TRBJ1-5; the match to TRBD1 covers 7 bases. Germline CDR1 and CDR2: DFQATT and SNEGSKA (reference sequence). The CDR3 spans 15 residues. V lost 0 bases, J lost 3 bases, and 5 bases stayed unmatched. CDR3 loop: CSAREQGVNNQPQHF. CDR3 DNA sequence: TGCAGTGCTAGAGAGCAGGGGGTGAACAATCAGCCCCAGCATTTT.

Points on this clonotype: No DNA is shown, since the ends of the CDR3 on it are uncertain; the CDR3 is the one TCRdb lists. This chain links TRBV21-1 with TRBJ2-7; the table's D call, TRBD1, was not checked against the DNA. TRBV21-1 is an annotated pseudogene. Including both end residues, the CDR3 is 15 amino acids long. The CDR3 reads CASSYPCWTVCEQYF.

This clonotype was observed many times. The chain recombines TRBV2 with TRBJ2-1; 11 nucleotides line up with TRBD2. CDR1 is SNHLY, CDR2 FYNNEI, per germline. The CDR3 has 16 amino acids. With V trimmed by 6 bases and J by 0 bases, 4 bases remained unmatched. The CDR3, as DNA: TGTGCCAGCAGGAGACTAGCGGGAAGCTCCTACAATGAGCAGTTCTTC. Protein product: CASRRLAGSSYNEQFF.

This clonotype was recorded a few times. J is TRBJ2-5 and V is TRBV12-3 or TRBV12-4; 10 nucleotides line up with TRBD1. J was trimmed by 4 bases and V by 6 bases; bases with no gene match: 8. The CDR3 has 15 amino acids. CDR3 bases: TGTGCCAGCAGCGCCCCCGGGACAGGGGTAGAGACCCAGTACTTC. Protein: CASSAPGTGVETQYF.

V gene TRBV12-3 or TRBV12-4 combines with J gene TRBJ2-5; D is ambiguous. The CDR3 consists of 15 residues. V shed 2 bases and J shed 2 bases, with 12 bases lying between them. CDR3 amino acids: CASSLKRAEQETQYF. The CDR3 DNA follows: TGTGCCAGCAGTTTAAAACGGGCAGAGCAAGAGACCCAGTACTTC.